A single sample gave rise to the 22 T cell receptor beta chains below, sequenced in a study of CXCR3-negative and CXCR3-positive naive CD8 T cells. UMI-labeled TRB cDNA libraries were prepared by 5' RACE. TCRdb re-called the 5' RACE reads and shows each CDR3 protein once, DNA omitted. Its listing shows about 80,000 distinct CDR3 sequences. Sequencing was done on a sample of naive CXCR3- CD8+ T cells from blood. Documented subset: CD45RO-CCR7+CD27+CD95- naive CD8+ T cells lacking CXCR3 (TNR3-). The source is a human donor in good health. Some clones in this sample may be carry-over from other donors' samples.

The J gene is TRBJ2-1, the V gene TRBV29-1; TCRdb selects TRBD1, and the lack of DNA leaves this call unchecked. CDR3 length: 12 amino acids. From germline, CDR1 is SQVTM and CDR2 ANQGSEA. The CDR3 loop is CRQYRGHNEQFF.

V gene TRBV7-9 combines with J gene TRBJ2-3; TCRdb proposes TRBD1, but this gene call is untestable without DNA. This CDR3 has 18 residues. CDR1 and CDR2 (germline): SEHNR, FQNEAQ (reference sequence). CDR3 sequence: CASSLAGTGVRSTDTQYF. The full variable domain, its missing parts supplied by reference TRBV7-9 and TRBJ2-3, is DTGVSQNPRHKITKRGQNVTFRCDPISEHNRLYWYRQTLGQGPEFLTYFQNEAQLEKSRLLSDRFSAERPKGSFSTLEIQRTEQGDSAMYLCASSLAGTGVRSTDTQYFGPGTRLTVL.

The chain links TRBV4-2 to TRBJ2-5; there is no DNA to check the TCRdb D call of TRBD2. CDR1 is LGHNA and CDR2 is YNFKEQ in the germline V gene. The CDR3 has 14 residues. The CDR3 spells CASSQGLVVETQYF.

The chain uses TRBV20-1 and TRBJ1-2. This CDR3 comprises 16 residues. Germline V gives CDR1 DFQATT, CDR2 SNEGSKA (reference sequence). The CDR3 region is CSARVYQDLLQTGYTF.

V and J are TRBV6-6 and TRBJ1-2; the TCRdb D gene call, TRBD1, has no DNA to confirm it. Looked up from germline, CDR1 is MNHNY and CDR2 is SVGAGI (reference sequence). The CDR3 spans 15 residues. CDR3: CASSYSGTGESGYTF.

The chain combines TRBV4-1 with TRBJ2-7; the TCRdb D gene call, TRBD1, has no DNA to confirm it. Germline CDR1 and CDR2: MGHRA and YSYEKL. This CDR3 has 16 residues. The CDR3 spells CASSLNPGTGAYEQYF.

The V call is TRBV29-1, the J call TRBJ2-6. Germline CDR1 is SQVTM and CDR2 is ANQGSEA. This CDR3 is 16 amino acids long. Here the CDR3 reads CSVGEYDDSGANVLTF. Full variable domain (missing parts from reference TRBV29-1 and TRBJ2-6): SAVISQKPSRDICQRGTSLTIQCQVDSQVTMMFWYRQQPGQSLTLIATANQGSEATYESGFVIDKFPISRPNLTFSTLTVSNMSPEDSSIYLCSVGEYDDSGANVLTFGAGSRLTVL.

This chain uses TRBV28 with TRBJ2-1; lacking DNA, the TRBD2 call made by TCRdb goes unchecked. The CDR3 loop spans 15 amino acids. The germline V gene has CDR1 MDHEN and CDR2 SYDVKM. CDR3 loop: CASSWGLANHNEQFF.

The V call is TRBV9, the J call TRBJ2-1; TCRdb proposes TRBD2, but this gene call is untestable without DNA. The CDR3 contains 15 residues. Germline V gives CDR1 SGDLS, CDR2 YYNGEE. CDR3: CASSPIAGGYNEQFF.

The chain carries TRBV7-6 and TRBJ1-2; the D call from TCRdb, TRBD1, cannot be confirmed without DNA. CDR3 length: 14 residues. In germline, CDR1 is SGHVS, CDR2 FNYEAQ. The CDR3 sequence is CASSLEGAPDGYTF.

The chain joins TRBV29-1 to TRBJ2-1; TCRdb gives TRBD1 as the D gene, but with no DNA this cannot be confirmed. CDR3 length equals 13 residues. Per germline, CDR1 SQVTM and CDR2 ANQGSEA. CDR3 residues: CSVETATYNEQFF.

This sequence joins TRBV7-9 and TRBJ1-4. CDR1 SEHNR and CDR2 FQNEAQ come from the germline V gene (reference sequence). The CDR3 consists of 12 residues. The CDR3 loop reads CASSPQREKLFF.

The rearrangement uses TRBV7-3 and TRBJ2-1. The CDR3 consists of 15 residues. Germline V gene data show CDR1 as SGHTA and CDR2 as FQGTGA. The CDR3 reads CASSPQRELYNEQFF.

V is TRBV29-1 and J is TRBJ2-7; no DNA is available, so the TRBD1 call from TCRdb remains unchecked. The CDR3 covers 13 residues. Germline V gives CDR1 SQVTM, CDR2 ANQGSEA. Here the CDR3 reads CSVGQGAPYEQYF.

This chain links TRBV7-2 with TRBJ2-1. The CDR3 contains 12 residues. Germline CDR1 reads SGHTA; CDR2 reads FQGNSA. CDR3 amino acids: CASSLVHNEQFF. The full variable domain, completed using reference TRBV7-2 and TRBJ2-1, is GAGVSQSPSNKVTEKGKDVELRCDPISGHTALYWYRQSLGQGLEFLIYFQGNSAPDKSGLPSDRFSAERTGGSVSTLTIQRTQQEDSAVYLCASSLVHNEQFFGPGTRLTVL.

The chain is built from TRBV7-3 and TRBJ2-1; TCRdb picks TRBD2, but there is no DNA to check that call. The CDR3 length is 15 residues. CDR1 is SGHTA and CDR2 is FQGTGA in the germline V gene. The CDR3 reads CASSNRLAAFDEQFF.

The chain recombines TRBV20-1 with TRBJ2-4; checking the TCRdb D call of TRBD1 is not possible without DNA. Germline CDR1 is DFQATT and CDR2 is SNEGSKA (reference sequence). This CDR3 region has 12 residues. The CDR3 loop reads CSANRGINIQYF.

V is TRBV20-1 and J is TRBJ2-5; there is no DNA to check the TCRdb D call of TRBD1. This CDR3 region has 16 residues. Germline V CDR1 and CDR2: DFQATT, SNEGSKA (reference sequence). The chain's CDR3 is CSAREDKAFRSADQYF.

The chain employs TRBV12-3 or TRBV12-4 and TRBJ2-6; TCRdb's D call, TRBD1, is unchecked because there is no DNA. There are 14 residues in the CDR3. CDR3 protein: CASSPAPEANVLTF.

The V and J genes are TRBV19 and TRBJ1-1. The CDR3 loop spans 14 amino acids. Germline CDR1 and CDR2: LNHDA and SQIVND (reference sequence). This CDR3 is CASSITPSLTEAFF.

The chain employs TRBV29-1 and TRBJ2-1. Germline lookup yields CDR1 SQVTM and CDR2 ANQGSEA. The CDR3 is 15 amino acids. CDR3 protein: CSVEVLLHGLNEQFF.

The chain recombines TRBV20-1 with TRBJ2-7; checking the TCRdb D call of TRBD1 is not possible without DNA. Germline V lookup: CDR1 DFQATT, CDR2 SNEGSKA (reference sequence). The CDR3 has 16 residues. The CDR3 sequence is CSAKDGGQTLLDEQYF.